These 17 T cell receptor beta chains share one sample of origin, sequenced in a study of blood T cells in healthy people across ages. Using a J-beta primer mix together with a sample-barcoded 5' primer, a second PCR was run for roughly 6 to 12 cycles. TCRdb reprocessed the 5' RACE reads with MiXCR, giving one entry per CDR3 protein. The sample contains over 700,000 distinct CDR3 sequences, around 25% of which appear only once. These records were also assigned to another study, of T cells of mothers and their children.

Sequencing was performed on blood. These TCRs come from a boy between 5 and 17 years old in good health.

There are a few counts of this clonotype. This chain uses TRBV7-8 with TRBJ2-1; 7 positions agree with TRBD2. CDR1 and CDR2 (germline): SGHVS, FQNEAQ. The CDR3 has 16 amino acids. Trimming cost V 5 bases and J 9 bases; bases outside gene matches: 16. The CDR3 nucleotides read TGTGCCAGCAGCATCTGGGATAGGGCGGGAGATGGTGAGCAGTTCTTC. This codes for CASSIWDRAGDGEQFF.

The J gene is TRBJ1-1, the V gene TRBV29-1; TRBD1 matches at 7 bases. This CDR3 region has 13 residues. V lost 7 bases to trimming and J lost 5 bases; unmatched junction nucleotides: 10. The germline V gene has CDR1 SQVTM and CDR2 ANQGSEA. Here the CDR3 DNA reads TGCAGCGCTGGTTTTGCAGGGGGGACTGAAGCTTTCTTT. Protein: CSAGFAGGTEAFF.

This clonotype was recorded a few times. A junction end diverges from the germline sequence, so it may reflect a read error. DNA of the CDR3: TGTGCTAGCAGCCCGACAGAGATACAAGAGACCCAGTACTTC. Its translation is CASSPTEIQETQYF. The gene calls are TRBV7-7 and TRBJ2-5; TRBD1 might be the D (5 bases). This CDR3 has 14 residues. Per germline, CDR1 SSHAT and CDR2 FNYEAQ (reference sequence).

The chain has TRBV5-1 and TRBJ2-7; TRBD1 matches 12 bases. Looked up from germline, CDR1 is SGHRS and CDR2 is YFSETQ. Trimming cost V 4 bases and J 2 bases; bases outside gene matches: 7. The CDR3 extends over 16 amino acids. The CDR3 sequence is CASSPGTGGAAYEQYF. The CDR3, as DNA: TGCGCCAGCAGCCCCGGGACAGGGGGCGCCGCCTACGAGCAGTACTTC.

This clonotype was counted between two and nine times. The V gene is TRBV6-2 or TRBV6-3, the J gene TRBJ1-1, with 7 bases aligning to TRBD1. V trimming: 4 bases; J trimming: 4 bases; junction bases outside the gene matches: 6. The CDR3 loop spans 14 amino acids. Germline loops: CDR1 MNHEY, CDR2 SVGEGT. The CDR3 sequence: CASSLTGIGTEAFF. DNA for the CDR3: TGTGCCAGCAGTTTGACAGGGATTGGCACTGAAGCTTTCTTT.

In its sample, this clonotype was seen a few times. The chain links TRBV2 to TRBJ2-7, with 7 bases aligning to TRBD2. The germline V gene has CDR1 SNHLY and CDR2 FYNNEI. V shed 3 bases and J 4 bases; nucleotides not matched to a gene: 6. The CDR3 spans 14 residues. The DNA of the CDR3 is TGTGCCAGCAGTGACTTGGGGGAGGGATACGAGCAGTACTTC. Amino acids: CASSDLGEGYEQYF.

This chain joins TRBV6-6 and TRBJ1-2; TRBD1 matches 9 bases. The trim removed 6 bases at V and 4 bases at J, leaving 6 bases unmatched. The CDR3 extends over 14 amino acids. The germline gives CDR1 MNHNY, CDR2 SVGAGI (reference sequence). The CDR3 spells CASRQGDRAYGYTF. CDR3 DNA sequence: TGTGCCAGCAGACAAGGGGACAGGGCCTATGGCTACACCTTC.

Only a few counts were recorded for this clonotype. The rearrangement links TRBV28 to TRBJ2-7; 9 bases map to TRBD2. Germline V gene sequence: CDR1 MDHEN, CDR2 SYDVKM. J was trimmed by 7 bases and V by 6 bases; bases with no gene match: 10. The CDR3 has 14 amino acids. In nucleotides, the CDR3 is TGTGCCAGCAGCCCTGGGACTAGCAACGCTGAGCAGTACTTC. Translating gives CASSPGTSNAEQYF.

The V call is TRBV10-3, the J call TRBJ2-7; 7 bases are shared with TRBD2. The V and J ends lost 4 bases and 4 bases, in that order; junction bases with no gene match: 7. The CDR3 sequence is 14 residues long. CDR1 is ENHRY, CDR2 SYGVKD, per germline. The CDR3 spells CAISGAGDNYEQYF. The CDR3 coding sequence is TGTGCCATCAGTGGGGCGGGAGATAATTACGAGCAGTACTTC.

This clonotype was picked up a small number of times. The rearrangement links TRBV29-1 to TRBJ2-3, with 7 positions matching TRBD2. The trim removed 3 bases at V and 2 bases at J, leaving 5 bases unmatched. CDR3 size: 14 residues. Germline CDR1 reads SQVTM; CDR2 reads ANQGSEA. CDR3 coding DNA: TGCAGCGTTGATTCACGGGGGGACACAGATACGCAGTATTTT. Translating gives CSVDSRGDTDTQYF.

This clonotype was detected a few times. The V gene is TRBV29-1, the J gene TRBJ2-5; 8 bases fit TRBD2. The CDR3 spans 14 residues. Per the germline V gene, CDR1 is SQVTM and CDR2 is ANQGSEA. The trim removed 4 bases at V and 5 bases at J, leaving 9 bases unmatched. The CDR3 region has the DNA TGCAGCGTTGTAGGTCGGGGGGGCGATGAGACCCAGTACTTC. Its translation: CSVVGRGGDETQYF.

The table lists this clonotype with a few counts. The chain recombines TRBV11-2 with TRBJ2-1; D might be TRBD2 (6 bases). Trimming cost V 4 bases and J 15 bases, with 13 bases left between them. This CDR3 has 11 residues. Germline values: CDR1 SGHAT, CDR2 FQNNGV. The CDR3 sequence is CASSYRGYGFF. The CDR3, as DNA: TGTGCCAGCAGCTACCGGGGGTATGGGTTCTTC. Together with reference TRBV11-2 and TRBJ2-1, the CDR3 gives the full variable domain: EAGVAQSPRYKIIEKRQSVAFWCNPISGHATLYWYQQILGQGPKLLIQFQNNGVVDDSQLPKDRFSAERLKGVDSTLKIQPAKLEDSAVYLCASSYRGYGFFGPGTRLTVL.

The rearrangement joins TRBV4-2 to TRBJ2-5; 8 bases are a match to TRBD1. The end of the DNA fits TRBJ2-7 better, so the J call may be wrong. The CDR3 is 16 residues long. Germline V gene lookup returns CDR1 LGHNA and CDR2 YNFKEQ. This CDR3 reads CASSQDLGQALYEQYF. The CDR3 DNA sequence: TGTGCCAGCAGCCAAGATTTGGGACAGGCCCTCTACGAGCAGTACTTC.

In this sample, this clonotype turned up a few times. The chain couples TRBV29-1 to TRBJ2-1; D gene ambiguous. The J call is uncertain, as TRBJ2-7 better fits the DNA end. Germline V CDR1 and CDR2: SQVTM, ANQGSEA. The length of the CDR3 is 12 residues. For the CDR3, the DNA is TGCAGCGCCGCCGGCAACTCCTACGAGCAGTACTTC. Translating it yields CSAAGNSYEQYF.

This rearrangement joins TRBV28 to TRBJ2-3, with 14 bases fitting TRBD2. Losses at the gene ends were 6 bases for V and 3 bases for J; bases not matched to a gene: 8. Germline V gene sequence: CDR1 MDHEN, CDR2 SYDVKM. This CDR3 region has 17 residues. As DNA, the CDR3 is TGTGCCAGCAGAATCGGGACTAGCGGGAGTAGAACAGATACGCAGTATTTT. As protein: CASRIGTSGSRTDTQYF. The full variable domain, its missing parts supplied by reference TRBV28 and TRBJ2-3, is DVKVTQSSRYLVKRTGEKVFLECVQDMDHENMFWYRQDPGLGLRLIYFSYDVKMKEKGDIPEGYSVSREKKERFSLILESASTNQTSMYLCASRIGTSGSRTDTQYFGPGTRLTVL.

This chain links TRBV20-1 with TRBJ2-5, with 7 bases that match TRBD1. The J call may be faulty, since TRBJ2-7 better matches the DNA end. Per the germline V gene, CDR1 is DFQATT and CDR2 is SNEGSKA (reference sequence). There are 14 residues in the CDR3. The CDR3 loop reads CSARDSQGVYEQYF. The CDR3 DNA follows: TGCAGTGCTAGAGACTCGCAGGGGGTCTACGAGCAGTACTTC.

Only a few counts were recorded for this clonotype. This sequence joins TRBV6-5 and TRBJ2-2; D uncertain. The germline V gene encodes CDR1 MNHEY and CDR2 SVGAGI. The CDR3 loop spans 14 amino acids. V lost 6 bases and J 3 bases, leaving 11 bases between the germline ends. The CDR3 bases are TGTGCCAGCAGGGCCTCGGCCTACACCGGGGAGCTGTTTTTT. Translated: CASRASAYTGELFF.